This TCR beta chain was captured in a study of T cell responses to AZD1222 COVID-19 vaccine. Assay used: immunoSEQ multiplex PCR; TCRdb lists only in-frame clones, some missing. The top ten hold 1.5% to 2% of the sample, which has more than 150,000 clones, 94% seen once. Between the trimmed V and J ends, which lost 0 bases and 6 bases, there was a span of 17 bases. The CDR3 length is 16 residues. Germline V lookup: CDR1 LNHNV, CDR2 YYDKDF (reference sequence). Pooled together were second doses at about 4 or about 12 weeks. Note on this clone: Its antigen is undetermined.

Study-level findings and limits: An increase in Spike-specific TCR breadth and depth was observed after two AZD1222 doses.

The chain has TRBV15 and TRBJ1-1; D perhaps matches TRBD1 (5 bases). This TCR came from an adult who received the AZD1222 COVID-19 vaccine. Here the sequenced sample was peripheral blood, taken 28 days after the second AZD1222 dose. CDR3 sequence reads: CATSRESSRGMAEAFF. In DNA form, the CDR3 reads TGTGCCACCAGCAGAGAGTCGTCGAGGGGTATGGCTGAAGCTTTCTTT.